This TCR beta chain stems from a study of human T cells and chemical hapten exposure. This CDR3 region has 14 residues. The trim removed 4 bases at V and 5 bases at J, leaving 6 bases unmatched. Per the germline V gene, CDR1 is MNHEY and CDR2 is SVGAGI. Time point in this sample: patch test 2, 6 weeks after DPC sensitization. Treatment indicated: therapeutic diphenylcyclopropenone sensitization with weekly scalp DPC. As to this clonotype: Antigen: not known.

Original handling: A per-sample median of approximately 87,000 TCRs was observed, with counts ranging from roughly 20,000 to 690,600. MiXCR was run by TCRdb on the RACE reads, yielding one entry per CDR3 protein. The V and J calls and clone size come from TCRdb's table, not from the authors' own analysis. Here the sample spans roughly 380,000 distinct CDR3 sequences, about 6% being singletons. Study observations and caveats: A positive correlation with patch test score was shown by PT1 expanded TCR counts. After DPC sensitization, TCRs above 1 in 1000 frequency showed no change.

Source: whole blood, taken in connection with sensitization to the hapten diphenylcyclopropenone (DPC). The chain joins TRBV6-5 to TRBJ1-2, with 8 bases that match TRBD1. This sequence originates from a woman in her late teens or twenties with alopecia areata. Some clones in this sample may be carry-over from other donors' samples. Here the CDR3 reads CASSSRQGWYGYTF. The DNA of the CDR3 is TGTGCCAGCAGTTCACGACAGGGGTGGTATGGCTACACCTTC.